This T cell receptor beta chain was obtained from a study of cytomegalovirus exposure and HLA in healthy donors. The PCR was carried out with 60 Vbeta primers and 13 Jbeta primers. Assay used: immunoSEQ multiplex PCR; TCRdb lists only in-frame clones, some missing. In the table there are 120,000 or so clones, 82% of which are singletons. Germline V gives CDR1 SGHTA, CDR2 FQGNSA. V was pared by 2 bases and J by 1 base, with 14 bases between. The CDR3 loop spans 16 amino acids. The sequenced sample consisted of PBMCs. The gene calls are TRBV7-2 and TRBJ2-5; maybe TRBD1 (7 bases). This clonotype was sampled from a woman between 18 and 29 years old in good health and CMV-seronegative. CDR3 sequence reads: CASSLRPRGAQETQYF. CDR3 nucleotide sequence: TGTGCCAGCAGCTTACGACCCAGGGGGGCCCAAGAGACCCAGTACTTC.